This T cell receptor (beta chain) was identified in a study of beta chain features in type 1 diabetes. Expressed TCRB transcripts were sequenced because the entire RNA isolate underwent reverse transcription. Measured with immunoSEQ multiplex PCR; TCRdb has only the in-frame clones, and not every one. The sample has under 450,000 clones, approximately 15% seen once; the top ten hold approximately 0.038%. The clonotype was recovered from a man aged 25-45 years in good health. Sequenced sample: naive CD4+ T cells from blood.

CDR3 in DNA: TGTGCCAGCAGCGCAGATCAGGGTAACACTGAAGCTTTCTTT. Translation gives CASSADQGNTEAFF. The rearrangement joins TRBV9 to TRBJ1-1; maybe TRBD1 (5 bases). Germline CDR1 is SGDLS and CDR2 is YYNGEE. There are 14 residues in the CDR3. The ends were cut back, 3 bases at V and 2 bases at J, with 11 bases in the middle.